The next 16 T cell receptor beta chains were all read from a single sample in a study of T cells in Graves' hyperthyroidism and ophthalmopathy. Amplified TCR beta CDR3 regions came from RNA transcripts. When the TCR CDR3 underwent first-round RT-PCR, the HTBI primer set was used. TCRdb redid the calling of the multiplex PCR reads with MiXCR, one entry per CDR3 protein. The sample records 450,000 to 600,000 distinct CDR3 sequences, 20% being singletons. The material sequenced was blood. Receptor source: a man aged 40-49 years with Graves' ophthalmopathy.

This clonotype was seen many times. The rearrangement joins TRBV11-1 to TRBJ2-7, with 10 bases identical to TRBD2. Germline CDR1 SGHAT, CDR2 FQDESV (reference sequence). The CDR3 covers 14 residues. V gave up 1 base and J gave up 6 bases; unmatched junction bases: 3. The CDR3 sequence is CASSLEASGSEQYF. As DNA, the CDR3 is TGTGCCAGCAGCTTAGAGGCTAGCGGGAGCGAGCAGTACTTC.

The sample holds many counts of this clonotype. The rearrangement joins TRBV28 to TRBJ1-1; weak D call: TRBD1 (6 bases). V was trimmed by 6 bases and J by 9 bases, leaving 26 bases between them. The CDR3 sequence is 16 residues long. The germline gives CDR1 MDHEN, CDR2 SYDVKM. The CDR3, as DNA: TGTGCCAGCAGGCTATCATTCGACAGGTGGGCTCGGAAAGCTTTCTTT. It translates to CASRLSFDRWARKAFF.

This sequence joins TRBV9 and TRBJ2-2; D call uncertain. Deletions cut 6 bases from V and 4 bases from J, with 10 bases between. The CDR3 has 13 amino acids. The V gene's germline CDR1 is SGDLS and CDR2 YYNGEE. CDR3 nucleotide sequence: TGTGCCAGCACCCCCAGACGCACCGGGGAGCTGTTTTTT. This codes for CASTPRRTGELFF.

This clonotype was seen ten or more times. The chain employs TRBV28 and TRBJ2-7; D might be TRBD2 (6 bases). This CDR3 has 16 residues. Germline-derived CDR1 and CDR2 are MDHEN and SYDVKM. Trimming cost V 1 base and J 2 bases, with 15 bases left between them. The CDR3 nucleotides read TGTGCCAGCAGTTTATCCTCTGGGGGGACGCCCTACGAGCAGTACTTC. This gives the protein CASSLSSGGTPYEQYF.

The gene calls are TRBV19 and TRBJ2-2, with 9 bases matching TRBD1. CDR1 and CDR2 from the germline V gene are LNHDA and SQIVND (reference sequence). V gave up 4 bases and J gave up 3 bases; unmatched junction bases: 9. This CDR3 contains 17 residues. CDR3 sequence: CASSTGQGRGYTGELFF. The CDR3 nucleotides are TGTGCCAGTAGTACCGGACAGGGGAGGGGATACACCGGGGAGCTGTTTTTT.

Comments on this clonotype: An end of the junction does not agree with germline; a read error may underlie this. The chain recombines TRBV7-8 with TRBJ2-5, with D unresolved. This CDR3 spans 15 amino acids. Germline V gene sequence: CDR1 SGHVS, CDR2 FQNEAQ. In DNA form, the CDR3 reads TGTGCCAGCAGCTTAGCGTCTTCGGTCCAAGAGACCCAGTGCTTC. It translates to CASSLASSVQETQCF.

This clonotype was seen ten or more times. The genes are TRBV18 and TRBJ2-5; D remains unclear. Trimming pared 2 bases from V and 0 bases from J, leaving 13 bases between. Germline V gives CDR1 KGHSH, CDR2 LQKENI. This CDR3 has 16 amino acids. This CDR3 is CASSPGTDQYQETQYF. For the CDR3, the DNA is TGTGCCAGCTCACCAGGTACAGATCAGTACCAAGAGACCCAGTACTTC.

CDR3 sequence (DNA): TGTGCCAGCTGGACAGGTGAATTCTATGGCTACACCTTC. Translation gives CASWTGEFYGYTF. This chain connects TRBV19 to TRBJ1-2, with 7 bases fitting TRBD1. Trimming took 9 bases from V and 4 from J; bases not matched to a gene: 8. This CDR3 comprises 13 residues. Germline assignment: CDR1 LNHDA and CDR2 SQIVND (reference sequence).

This clonotype was detected a few times. The chain uses TRBV12-3 or TRBV12-4 and TRBJ1-1, with D unresolved. This CDR3 has 14 amino acids. The V gene lost 3 bases and the J gene lost 6 bases, with 14 bases spanning the gap. DNA of the CDR3: TGTGCCAGCAGTTTGTTCATGGATGGCGCTGAAGCTTTCTTT. Its translation is CASSLFMDGAEAFF.

In its sample, this clonotype was seen many times. The gene calls are TRBV7-2 and TRBJ2-5; TRBD2 matches at 9 bases. Germline V gene sequence: CDR1 SGHTA, CDR2 FQGNSA. This CDR3 region has 15 residues. Losses at the gene ends were 4 bases for V and 7 bases for J; bases not matched to a gene: 10. The CDR3 here is CASSSPGLAPTTQYF. CDR3 DNA sequence: TGTGCCAGCAGCTCTCCGGGACTAGCCCCGACGACCCAGTACTTC.

The chain carries TRBV20-1 and TRBJ2-5, with D maybe TRBD1 (5 bases). The germline V gene has CDR1 DFQATT and CDR2 SNEGSKA (reference sequence). The CDR3 loop spans 13 amino acids. V shed 6 bases and J shed 9 bases, with 20 bases lying between them. CDR3 sequence (DNA): TGCAGTGCAAGGGCAGGGCCGGCTGAGGCCCAGTACTTC. Translating it yields CSARAGPAEAQYF.

This sequence joins TRBV5-1 and TRBJ2-1; D is possibly TRBD1 or TRBD2 (5 bases each). Germline CDR1 is SGHRS and CDR2 is YFSETQ. The V and J ends lost 2 bases and 10 bases respectively, with 13 bases between them. The CDR3 totals 13 residues. CDR3 loop: CASSLRGPQEQFF. CDR3 nucleotide sequence: TGCGCCAGCAGCTTACGGGGACCCCAGGAGCAGTTCTTC.

This clonotype was observed many times. The chain uses TRBV2 and TRBJ1-5, with no clear D. The germline V gene encodes CDR1 SNHLY and CDR2 FYNNEI. The V end lost 2 bases, the J end lost 2 bases, and 7 bases lay between the germline ends. This CDR3 has 14 amino acids. CDR3 protein: CASSERRGNQPQHF. DNA for the CDR3: TGTGCCAGCAGTGAACGGCGGGGCAATCAGCCCCAGCATTTT.

This sequence joins TRBV6-2 or TRBV6-3 and TRBJ1-5; a possible D gene is TRBD1 (6 bases). The CDR3 is 17 residues long. Germline V gives CDR1 MNHEY, CDR2 SVGEGT. V gave up 4 bases and J gave up 4 bases, with 20 bases separating them. CDR3 sequence: CASSSPRGRGQNQPQHF. CDR3 DNA: TGTGCCAGCAGTTCTCCCCGCGGCAGGGGTCAGAATCAGCCCCAGCATTTT.

This clonotype has a count of ten or more. The chain uses TRBV28 and TRBJ1-1, with a possible D match to TRBD1 (5 bases). CDR1 is MDHEN and CDR2 is SYDVKM in the germline V gene. This CDR3 comprises 15 residues. V was pared by 8 bases and J by 1 base, with 17 bases between. The CDR3 protein is CASWDPTGTNTEAFF. The DNA for the CDR3 is TGTGCCAGCTGGGATCCGACGGGGACGAACACTGAAGCTTTCTTT.

This clonotype came up once. The DNA of the CDR3 is TGTGCCAGCAGTGGGGGTGGGGCCAACGTCCTGACTTTC. Translated: CASSGGGANVLTF. This sequence joins TRBV13 and TRBJ2-6, with D tentatively TRBD1 or TRBD2 (5 bases each). Germline CDR1 and CDR2: PRHDT and FYEKMQ (reference sequence). This CDR3 is built from 13 residues. V lost 6 bases to trimming and J lost 3 bases, with 6 bases between them.